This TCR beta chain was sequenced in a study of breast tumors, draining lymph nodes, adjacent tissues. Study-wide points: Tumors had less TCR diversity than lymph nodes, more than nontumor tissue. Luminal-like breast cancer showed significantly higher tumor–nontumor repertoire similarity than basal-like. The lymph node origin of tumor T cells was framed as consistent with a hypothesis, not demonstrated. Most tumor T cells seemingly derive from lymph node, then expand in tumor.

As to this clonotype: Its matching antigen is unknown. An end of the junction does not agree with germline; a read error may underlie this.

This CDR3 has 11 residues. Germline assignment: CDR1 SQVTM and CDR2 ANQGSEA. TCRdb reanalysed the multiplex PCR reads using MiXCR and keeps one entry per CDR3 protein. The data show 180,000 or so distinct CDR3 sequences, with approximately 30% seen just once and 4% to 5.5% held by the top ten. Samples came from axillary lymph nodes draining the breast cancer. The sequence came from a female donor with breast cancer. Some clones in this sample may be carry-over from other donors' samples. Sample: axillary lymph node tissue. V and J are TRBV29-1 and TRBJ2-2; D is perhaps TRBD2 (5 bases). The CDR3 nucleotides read TGCAGCGTTGCAATGCCCGGGGAGCTGTCTTTC. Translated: CSVAMPGELSF.